This TCR beta chain was sequenced during a study of PD-L1 blockade in urothelial cancer. The CDR3 length is 17 residues. The germline V gene encodes CDR1 SGDLS and CDR2 YYNGEE. J was trimmed by 4 bases and V by 0 bases; bases with no gene match: 11. Repertoires were generated with immunoSEQ multiplex PCR, while TCRdb's copy carries only in-frame clones and drops some. The sample consists of about 44,000 clones, 91% of them appearing once. Time point denoted: peripheral blood 6 weeks after treatment start. The source is a man between 65 and 85 years old with urothelial cancer. The sample consisted of PBMCs, taken around atezolizumab (anti-PD-L1) treatment. This chain joins TRBV9 and TRBJ2-3; 7 nucleotides match TRBD2. The CDR3 loop is CASSVDPPGGIADTQYF. CDR3 in DNA: TGTGCCAGCAGCGTAGACCCCCCGGGGGGAATCGCAGATACGCAGTATTTT.